What follows are 24 T cell receptor beta chains derived from one specimen sequenced in a study of blood T cell repertoires in COVID-19. Using immunoSEQ multiplex PCR, the repertoire was profiled, and TCRdb retains in-frame clones only, with some absent. This sample yields hundreds of thousands of clones, of which roughly 90% are seen a single time; under 5% belongs to the top ten. The sequenced sample consisted of peripheral blood. Receptor source: a woman aged 45 to 65 with active or convalescent COVID-19.

The chain carries TRBV9 and TRBJ1-4; 9 nucleotides align to TRBD1. The germline CDR1 and CDR2 sequences are SGDLS and YYNGEE. V was pared by 3 bases and J by 3 bases, with 6 bases of the junction left unmatched. The CDR3 consists of 16 residues. As DNA, the CDR3 is TGTGCCAGCAGCGCGCACAGGGGGCGAGCTAATGAAAAACTGTTTTTT. It yields the protein CASSAHRGRANEKLFF.

The V and J genes are TRBV27 and TRBJ1-2; D is undetermined. Germline V gives CDR1 MNHEY, CDR2 SMNVEV (reference sequence). Trimming cost V 3 bases and J 8 bases, with 25 bases left between them. This CDR3 spans 17 amino acids. The CDR3 nucleotides read TGTGCCAGCAGTTTTTTAAAACCCGGGGAGATGAACTGGGGCTACACCTTC. Translated, it gives CASSFLKPGEMNWGYTF.

The chain uses TRBV7-2 and TRBJ2-7, with 8 bases lining up with TRBD2. This CDR3 comprises 14 residues. Germline CDR1 reads SGHTA; CDR2 reads FQGNSA. J gave up 3 bases and V 3 bases, and 4 bases lay outside the gene matches. CDR3 DNA: TGTGCCAGCAGCTTCATTAGCGGGGACTACGAGCAGTACTTC. This encodes CASSFISGDYEQYF.

The J gene is TRBJ1-5, the V gene TRBV18; D is unresolved. Per the germline V gene, CDR1 is KGHSH and CDR2 is LQKENI. The ends were cut back, 5 bases at V and 0 bases at J, with 11 bases in the middle. The CDR3 consists of 15 residues. The CDR3 spells CASSANTNSNQPQHF. The CDR3 coding sequence is TGTGCCAGCTCAGCCAACACGAATAGCAATCAGCCCCAGCATTTT.

The chain combines TRBV6-2 or TRBV6-3 with TRBJ2-6; 10 nucleotides match TRBD2. V was clipped by 4 bases and J by 0 bases; unmatched bases: 12. Germline CDR1 and CDR2: MNHEY and SVGEGT. There are 20 residues in the CDR3. The chain's CDR3 is CASSFPSGSTRLSGANVLTF. The CDR3 coding sequence is TGTGCCAGCAGTTTTCCTAGCGGGAGCACCAGACTCTCTGGGGCCAACGTCCTGACTTTC.

This clone was detected only once. The J gene is TRBJ1-5, the V gene TRBV28; D might be TRBD1 (6 bases). Germline assignment: CDR1 MDHEN and CDR2 SYDVKM. The CDR3 runs 15 residues. The V end lost 3 bases, the J end lost 2 bases, and 11 bases lay between the germline ends. In DNA, the CDR3 is TGTGCCAGCAGTTTCACAGGGAAAGGCAATCAGCCCCAGCATTTT. Its translation is CASSFTGKGNQPQHF. Supplemented by reference TRBV28 and TRBJ1-5, the full variable domain reads DVKVTQSSRYLVKRTGEKVFLECVQDMDHENMFWYRQDPGLGLRLIYFSYDVKMKEKGDIPEGYSVSREKKERFSLILESASTNQTSMYLCASSFTGKGNQPQHFGDGTRLSIL.

This chain uses TRBV7-9 with TRBJ1-2; TRBD1 agrees at 7 bases. V was pared by 1 base and J by 8 bases, with 4 bases of the junction left unmatched. The germline gives CDR1 SEHNR, CDR2 FQNEAQ (reference sequence). This CDR3 is built from 13 residues. As DNA, the CDR3 is TGTGCCAGCAGCTTAGGGGGGACAGAGGGCTACACCTTC. This encodes CASSLGGTEGYTF. Drawing the rest from reference TRBV7-9 and TRBJ1-2, the complete variable domain is DTGVSQNPRHKITKRGQNVTFRCDPISEHNRLYWYRQTLGQGPEFLTYFQNEAQLEKSRLLSDRFSAERPKGSFSTLEIQRTEQGDSAMYLCASSLGGTEGYTFGSGTRLTVV.

The gene calls are TRBV28 and TRBJ2-7; D perhaps matches TRBD2 (6 bases). Germline V lookup: CDR1 MDHEN, CDR2 SYDVKM. The germline V and J ends were trimmed by 6 bases and 2 bases, with 17 bases remaining between them. The CDR3 is 15 residues long. The CDR3 sequence: CASSPSGTHTYEQYF. The CDR3, as DNA: TGTGCCAGCAGCCCCTCAGGGACTCACACCTACGAGCAGTACTTC.

This clone was counted a few times. The chain employs TRBV10-3 and TRBJ1-2; 9 bases agree with TRBD1. The CDR3 has 17 amino acids. V was clipped by 3 bases and J by 2 bases; unmatched bases: 10. Per the germline V gene, CDR1 is ENHRY and CDR2 is SYGVKD. The CDR3 is CAISEGTGLFFNYGYTF. For the CDR3, the DNA is TGTGCCATCAGTGAAGGGACAGGGCTCTTTTTCAACTATGGCTACACCTTC.

The V and J genes are TRBV5-5 and TRBJ1-5; the D is unclear. This CDR3 spans 17 amino acids. The germline CDR1 and CDR2 sequences are SGHKS and YYEKEE (reference sequence). V gave up 3 bases and J gave up 6 bases, with 22 bases separating them. The CDR3 loop is CASSYDPGNRVVQPQHF. The CDR3 DNA follows: TGTGCCAGCAGCTACGACCCGGGTAACCGGGTAGTTCAGCCCCAGCATTTT.

The CDR3 spells CASSFPGVVDTQYF. The DNA for the CDR3 is TGTGCCAGCAGCTTCCCAGGGGTGGTAGATACGCAGTATTTT. This rearrangement joins TRBV11-1 to TRBJ2-3; a weak D match, TRBD1 (6 bases). The V gene lost 3 bases and the J gene lost 5 bases, with 12 bases spanning the gap. Germline V gene lookup returns CDR1 SGHAT and CDR2 FQDESV (reference sequence). The CDR3 length is 14 residues. Filled out from reference TRBV11-1 and TRBJ2-3, the complete variable domain reads EAEVAQSPRYKITEKSQAVAFWCDPISGHATLYWYRQILGQGPELLVQFQDESVVDDSQLPKDRFSAERLKGVDSTLKIQPAELGDSAMYLCASSFPGVVDTQYFGPGTRLTVL.

The chain uses TRBV19 and TRBJ2-2; 7 nucleotides align to TRBD2. Germline CDR1 LNHDA, CDR2 SQIVND (reference sequence). This CDR3 has 15 residues. V was clipped by 8 bases and J by 0 bases; unmatched bases: 6. CDR3: CASGLGGPNTGELFF. CDR3 coding DNA: TGTGCCAGTGGACTGGGAGGGCCGAACACCGGGGAGCTGTTTTTT.

The rearrangement joins TRBV7-2 to TRBJ1-1; unclear D gene. Germline V CDR1 and CDR2: SGHTA, FQGNSA. The CDR3 contains 13 residues. Trimming left V 4 bases short and J 0 bases short, with 6 bases between. In nucleotides, the CDR3 is TGTGCCAGCAGCTCGGTTATGAACACTGAAGCTTTCTTT. Residues: CASSSVMNTEAFF.

The rearrangement uses TRBV19 and TRBJ2-7; 7 bases map to TRBD2. V dropped 10 bases and J dropped 5; count of bases not matched to a gene: 14. This CDR3 is built from 14 residues. Germline CDR1 reads LNHDA; CDR2 reads SQIVND (reference sequence). CDR3 bases: TGTGCCACCACGGGGGGTATGTTAGAAGACGAGCAGTACTTC. Translated: CATTGGMLEDEQYF.

The genes are TRBV18 and TRBJ1-1; D is ambiguous. V lost 3 bases and J lost 8, with 13 bases in between. The CDR3 runs 13 residues. Germline assignment: CDR1 KGHSH and CDR2 LQKENI. CDR3 residues: CASSPFPPTEAFF. CDR3 sequence (DNA): TGTGCCAGCTCACCCTTCCCCCCGACAGAAGCTTTCTTT.

The chain is built from TRBV20-1 and TRBJ1-1; TRBD1 matches 8 bases. V dropped 0 bases and J dropped 10; count of bases not matched to a gene: 1. CDR3 size: 11 residues. Germline CDR1 DFQATT, CDR2 SNEGSKA (reference sequence). CDR3 protein: CSAREDRGAFF. The CDR3 nucleotides read TGCAGTGCTAGAGAAGACAGGGGAGCTTTCTTT.

This clone appeared once. V is TRBV29-1 and J is TRBJ2-7; 9 bases are shared with TRBD2. V shed 4 bases, J shed 5 bases, and the junction held 9 bases outside the gene matches. The CDR3 loop spans 14 amino acids. The germline V gene has CDR1 SQVTM and CDR2 ANQGSEA. CDR3 sequence: CSVVGGRALNEQYF. In DNA, the CDR3 is TGCAGCGTTGTCGGCGGGAGGGCCTTAAACGAGCAGTACTTC.

The rearrangement uses TRBV7-2 and TRBJ2-7; D may be TRBD2 (5 bases). V lost 1 base to trimming and J lost 1 base, with 11 bases between them. The germline V gene encodes CDR1 SGHTA and CDR2 FQGNSA. CDR3 length: 15 amino acids. The CDR3 coding sequence is TGTGCCAGCAGCTTAGTTGCGGGCCCTTCCTACGAGCAGTACTTC. Translated: CASSLVAGPSYEQYF.

This chain joins TRBV30 and TRBJ2-5; D unresolved. The V end was cut by 2 bases, the J end by 5 bases, with 9 bases between. CDR3 length: 12 residues. CDR1 is GTSNPN and CDR2 is SVGIG in the germline V gene (reference sequence). In nucleotides, the CDR3 is TGTGCCTGGAGTTCCTTGGGCGAGACCCAGTACTTC. Translating gives CAWSSLGETQYF.

The V call is TRBV7-2, the J call TRBJ2-7; TRBD2 might be the D (6 bases). Trimming pared 4 bases from V and 6 bases from J, leaving 10 bases between. The length of the CDR3 is 12 residues. The V gene's germline CDR1 is SGHTA and CDR2 FQGNSA. The CDR3 coding sequence is TGTGCCAGCAGCTCCGGAGGGCCCGAGCAGTACTTC. Its translation: CASSSGGPEQYF. Variable domain in full (rest from reference TRBV7-2 and TRBJ2-7): GAGVSQSPSNKVTEKGKDVELRCDPISGHTALYWYRQSLGQGLEFLIYFQGNSAPDKSGLPSDRFSAERTGGSVSTLTIQRTQQEDSAVYLCASSSGGPEQYFGPGTRLTVT.

The chain recombines TRBV6-5 with TRBJ1-1, with D maybe TRBD1 (6 bases). Trimming shortened V by 4 bases and J by 5 bases, and 17 bases separated the two germline ends. Germline CDR1 reads MNHEY; CDR2 reads SVGAGI. This CDR3 is built from 15 residues. The CDR3 loop reads CASSSHFWGQTEAFF. DNA of the CDR3: TGTGCCAGCAGTTCCCACTTTTGGGGACAAACTGAAGCTTTCTTT.

The V and J genes are TRBV5-4 and TRBJ1-1; D uncertain. The germline CDR1 and CDR2 sequences are SGHNT and YYREEE (reference sequence). V shed 5 bases and J shed 0 bases, with 11 bases lying between them. This CDR3 contains 14 residues. The CDR3 protein is CASRRDTVNTEAFF. The CDR3 DNA reads as TGTGCCAGCAGACGAGACACGGTGAACACTGAAGCTTTCTTT.

The V call is TRBV10-3, the J call TRBJ1-6; D remains unclear. Trimming pared 0 bases from V and 7 bases from J, leaving 10 bases between. Per the germline V gene, CDR1 is ENHRY and CDR2 is SYGVKD. The CDR3 has 15 residues. CDR3 nucleotide sequence: TGTGCCATCAGTGAGTCGAGCGGTGAGAATTCACCCCTCCACTTT. This translates into CAISESSGENSPLHF.

This clone was seen more than once but under ten times. This chain connects TRBV27 to TRBJ1-4; D ambiguous. Per germline, CDR1 MNHEY and CDR2 SMNVEV (reference sequence). CDR3 size: 17 residues. V gave up 4 bases and J gave up 0 bases, with 15 bases separating them. CDR3: CASSYRWGGTTNEKLFF. Written as DNA, the CDR3 is TGTGCCAGCAGTTATCGTTGGGGAGGTACAACTAATGAAAAACTGTTTTTT.